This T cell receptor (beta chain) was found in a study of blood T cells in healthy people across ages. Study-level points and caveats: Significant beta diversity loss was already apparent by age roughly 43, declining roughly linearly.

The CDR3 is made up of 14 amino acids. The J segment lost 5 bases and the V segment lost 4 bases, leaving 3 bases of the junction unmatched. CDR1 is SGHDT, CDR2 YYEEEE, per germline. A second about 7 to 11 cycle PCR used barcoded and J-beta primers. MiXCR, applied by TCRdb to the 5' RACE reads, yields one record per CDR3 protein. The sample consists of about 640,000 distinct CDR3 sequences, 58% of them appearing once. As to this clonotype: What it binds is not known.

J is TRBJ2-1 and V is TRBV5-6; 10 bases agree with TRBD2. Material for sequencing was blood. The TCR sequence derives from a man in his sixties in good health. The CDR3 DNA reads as TGTGCCAGCAGCATCCTAGCGGGGGACAATGAGCAGTTCTTC. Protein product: CASSILAGDNEQFF.